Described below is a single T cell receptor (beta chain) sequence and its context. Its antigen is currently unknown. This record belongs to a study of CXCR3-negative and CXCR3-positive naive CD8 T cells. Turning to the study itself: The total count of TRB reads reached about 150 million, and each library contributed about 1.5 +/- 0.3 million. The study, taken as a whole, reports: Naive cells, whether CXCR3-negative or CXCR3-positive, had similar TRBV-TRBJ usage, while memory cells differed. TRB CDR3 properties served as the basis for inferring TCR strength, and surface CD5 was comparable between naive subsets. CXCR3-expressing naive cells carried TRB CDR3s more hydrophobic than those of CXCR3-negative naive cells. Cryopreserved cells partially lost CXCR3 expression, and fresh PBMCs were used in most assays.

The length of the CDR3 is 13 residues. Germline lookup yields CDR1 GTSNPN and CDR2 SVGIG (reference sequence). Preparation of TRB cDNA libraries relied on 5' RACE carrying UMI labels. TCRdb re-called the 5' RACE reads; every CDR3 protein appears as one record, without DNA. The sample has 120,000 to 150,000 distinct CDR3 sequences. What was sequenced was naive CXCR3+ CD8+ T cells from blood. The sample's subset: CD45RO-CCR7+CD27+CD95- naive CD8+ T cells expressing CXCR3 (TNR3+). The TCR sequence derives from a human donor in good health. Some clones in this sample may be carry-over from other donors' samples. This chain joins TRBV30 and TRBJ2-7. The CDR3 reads CAWSPRNSYEQYF.